Here is one T cell receptor beta chain with its context. The germline V gene has CDR1 MNHEY and CDR2 SVGAGI. The CDR3 length is 15 residues. V dropped 0 bases and J dropped 0; count of bases not matched to a gene: 2. The record originates from a study of blood T cell repertoires in COVID-19. The overall study: Italy, Spain and the United States were the sources of the convalescent and acute COVID-19 samples. From T cells, B-cell-depleted T cells, or PBMCs came the material, which was cDNA or gDNA.

As originally analysed: Reference gene primers were amplified, and this amplification served to estimate nucleated cell counts. Produced via immunoSEQ multiplex PCR; TCRdb's table is partial and in-frame only. Clone size and V and J calls were adopted from that table, with D and trimming inferred from the DNA. This sample yields just over 75,000 clones, of which about 83% are seen a single time; 3.5% to 4% belongs to the top ten. This clonotype originated in a middle-aged man with acute or convalescent COVID-19. V is TRBV6-5 and J is TRBJ2-7; 7 bases are shared with TRBD1. Input material: peripheral blood. For the CDR3, the DNA is TGTGCCAGCAGTTACTCTAACAGGGGCTCCTACGAGCAGTACTTC. This translates into CASSYSNRGSYEQYF.